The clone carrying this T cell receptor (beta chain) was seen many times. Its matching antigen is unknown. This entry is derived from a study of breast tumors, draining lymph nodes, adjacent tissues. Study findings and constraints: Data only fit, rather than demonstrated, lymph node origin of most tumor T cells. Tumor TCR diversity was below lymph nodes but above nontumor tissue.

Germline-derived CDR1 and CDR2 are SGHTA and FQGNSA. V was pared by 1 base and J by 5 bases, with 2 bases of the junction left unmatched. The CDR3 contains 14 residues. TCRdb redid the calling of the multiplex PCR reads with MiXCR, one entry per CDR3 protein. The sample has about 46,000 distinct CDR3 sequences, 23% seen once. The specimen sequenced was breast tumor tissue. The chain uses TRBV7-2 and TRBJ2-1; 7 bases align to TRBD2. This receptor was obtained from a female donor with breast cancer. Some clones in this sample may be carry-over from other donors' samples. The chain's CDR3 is CASSLVLADNEQFF. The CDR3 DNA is TGTGCCAGCAGCTTAGTCCTAGCGGACAATGAGCAGTTCTTC.